This T cell receptor beta chain is from a study of CD8 T cells in ankylosing spondylitis. Study-level points and caveats: Earlier reports found some motif variants in synovial fluid and blood in reactive arthritis. Disease-linked clones reportedly concentrated significantly in matched ankylosing spondylitis synovial fluid.

Molecular-barcoded quantitative 5'-RACE produced these TCR beta libraries. A single record per CDR3 protein comes from TCRdb applying MiXCR to the 5' RACE reads. The sample includes around 88,000 distinct CDR3 sequences, about 9.1% of them seen just once. Germline-derived CDR1 and CDR2 are DFQATT and SNEGSKA (reference sequence). This CDR3 has 17 residues. The V and J ends lost 1 base and 4 bases, in that order; junction bases with no gene match: 14. As for this clonotype: The antigen is undetermined.

The clonotype comes from a male donor with ankylosing spondylitis or in good health (not recorded which). This sequence joins TRBV20-1 and TRBJ1-1, with 8 bases identical to TRBD1. Input material: blood, either unsorted or a sorted T cell fraction (not recorded which). The CDR3 DNA reads TGCAGTGCTAGAGCTTTAACTCGCAGGGGGCCTGGCACTGAAGCTTTCTTT. It codes for CSARALTRRGPGTEAFF.